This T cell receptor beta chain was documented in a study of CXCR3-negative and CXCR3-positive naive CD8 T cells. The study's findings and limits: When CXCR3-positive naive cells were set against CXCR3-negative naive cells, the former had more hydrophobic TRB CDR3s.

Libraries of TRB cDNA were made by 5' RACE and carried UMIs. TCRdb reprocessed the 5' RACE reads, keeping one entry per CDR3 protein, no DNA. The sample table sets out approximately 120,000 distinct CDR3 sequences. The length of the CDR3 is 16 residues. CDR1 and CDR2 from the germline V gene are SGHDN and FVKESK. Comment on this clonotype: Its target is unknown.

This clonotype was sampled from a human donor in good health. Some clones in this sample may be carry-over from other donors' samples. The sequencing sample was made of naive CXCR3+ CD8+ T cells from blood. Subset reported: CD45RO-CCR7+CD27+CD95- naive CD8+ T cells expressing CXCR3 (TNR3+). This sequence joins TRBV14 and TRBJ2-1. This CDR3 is CASSYAELSSYNEQFF.